Shown below are 20 T cell receptor beta chains from a single sample sequenced in a study of Graves' ophthalmopathy and Graves' hyperthyroidism. Amplified TCR beta CDR3 regions were obtained using RNA transcripts as template. The first round was an RT-PCR with HTBI primers, and the second round was a multiplex PCR. Via MiXCR, TCRdb re-called the multiplex PCR reads, giving one row per CDR3 protein. The repertoire consists of around 1.1 million distinct CDR3 sequences, with approximately 35% occurring once and the leading ten covering around 10%. Material: peripheral blood or thyroid tissue (not recorded which). The receptors originated from an adult man with Graves' hyperthyroidism.

The chain employs TRBV19 and TRBJ1-1, with 12 bases identical to TRBD1. The CDR3 is made up of 18 amino acids. CDR1 LNHDA and CDR2 SQIVND come from the germline V gene (reference sequence). J was trimmed by 0 bases and V by 9 bases; bases with no gene match: 14. CDR3 sequence: CASSQDVGTGGVNTEAFF. The CDR3 DNA follows: TGTGCCAGCAGCCAAGATGTTGGGACAGGGGGCGTGAACACTGAAGCTTTCTTT.

V usage is TRBV10-3 and J usage is TRBJ1-6, with 10 bases lining up with TRBD1. This CDR3 has 13 amino acids. Per the germline V gene, CDR1 is ENHRY and CDR2 is SYGVKD. With 6 bases clipped from V and 13 bases from J, the junction kept 6 bases outside the gene matches. CDR3 DNA sequence: TGTGCCATCAGGGACAGGGGGGAGTCGCCCCTCCACTTT. It yields the protein CAIRDRGESPLHF.

Only a few counts were recorded for this clonotype. The chain is built from TRBV30 and TRBJ2-5; D may be TRBD1 (5 bases). Germline lookup yields CDR1 GTSNPN and CDR2 SVGIG (reference sequence). Trimming stripped 5 bases from V and 1 base from J, with 5 bases between. The CDR3 contains 11 residues. Here the CDR3 reads CAWDSQETQYF. CDR3 nucleotide sequence: TGTGCCTGGGACAGCCAAGAGACCCAGTACTTC.

In this sample, this clonotype turned up many times. The J gene is TRBJ2-5, the V gene TRBV7-6; D gene uncertain. V was pared by 3 bases and J by 7 bases, with 15 bases between. The CDR3 loop spans 14 amino acids. Germline values: CDR1 SGHVS, CDR2 FNYEAQ. As DNA, the CDR3 is TGTGCCAGCAGCTTGGTGGCAGGTGGTGGGACCCAGTACTTC. Translation: CASSLVAGGGTQYF.

There are a few counts of this clonotype. The J gene is TRBJ1-2, the V gene TRBV3-1; D not resolved. The V gene's germline CDR1 is LGHDT and CDR2 YNNKEL (reference sequence). V dropped 1 base and J dropped 6 bases, with 9 bases sitting between them. This CDR3 region has 13 residues. CDR3 DNA sequence: TGTGCCAGCAGCCAAGCGGACTTTCATGGCTACACCTTC. Protein product: CASSQADFHGYTF. Full variable domain (missing parts from reference TRBV3-1 and TRBJ1-2): DTAVSQTPKYLVTQMGNDKSIKCEQNLGHDTMYWYKQDSKKFLKIMFSYNNKELIINETVPNRFSPKSPDKAHLNLHINSLELGDSAVYFCASSQADFHGYTFGSGTRLTVV.

This clonotype was seen a few times. This chain connects TRBV10-3 to TRBJ2-7, with D possibly TRBD2 on 7 matching bases. CDR3 length: 15 residues. Germline values: CDR1 ENHRY, CDR2 SYGVKD. The germline V and J ends were trimmed by 2 bases and 4 bases, with 15 bases remaining between them. CDR3 in amino acids: CAISEGRGGAYEQYF. CDR3 coding DNA: TGTGCCATCAGTGAGGGGAGGGGGGGCGCGTACGAGCAGTACTTC.

The V gene is TRBV20-1, the J gene TRBJ2-7; 8 nucleotides align to TRBD1. The ends lost 3 bases at V and 3 bases at J; junction bases unmatched: 7. The CDR3 spans 14 residues. Per the germline V gene, CDR1 is DFQATT and CDR2 is SNEGSKA (reference sequence). The CDR3 nucleotides read TGCAGTGCTAGCTCCACAGGGACAGGCTACGAGCAGTACTTC. It codes for CSASSTGTGYEQYF.

This clonotype has more than one count but fewer than ten. The rearrangement uses TRBV6-2 or TRBV6-3 and TRBJ1-2; D remains unclear. Trimming left V 0 bases short and J 4 bases short, with 6 bases between. This CDR3 comprises 13 residues. The germline gives CDR1 MNHEY, CDR2 SVGEGT. CDR3 sequence (DNA): TGTGCCAGCAGTTACTCGACCGTCTATGGCTACACCTTC. Its translation is CASSYSTVYGYTF.

Here the CDR3 reads CAWRTNPNQPQHF. In DNA form, the CDR3 reads TGTGCCTGGAGGACAAACCCAAATCAGCCCCAGCATTTT. The rearrangement links TRBV30 to TRBJ1-5; the D is unclear. There are 13 residues in the CDR3. CDR1 and CDR2 (germline): GTSNPN, SVGIG (reference sequence). Trimming pared 3 bases from V and 4 bases from J, leaving 10 bases between. Looking up the rest from reference TRBV30 and TRBJ1-5 gives the full variable domain: SQTIHQWPATLVQPVGSPLSLECTVEGTSNPNLYWYRQAAGRGLQLLFYSVGIGQISSEVPQNLSASRPQDRQFILSSKKLLLSDSGFYLCAWRTNPNQPQHFGDGTRLSIL.

This chain links TRBV10-3 with TRBJ1-1, with TRBD1 matching 7 bases. CDR1 ENHRY and CDR2 SYGVKD come from the germline V gene. The CDR3 extends over 15 amino acids. The V gene end was trimmed by 6 bases and the J gene end by 3 bases; junction bases not matched to a gene: 10. The CDR3 loop is CAISEQGRKDTEAFF. CDR3 nucleotides: TGTGCCATCAGCGAACAGGGGCGGAAGGACACTGAAGCTTTCTTT.

This chain links TRBV7-9 with TRBJ1-2; no clear D gene. The CDR3 totals 15 residues. V was cut by 0 bases and J by 6 bases, with 14 bases left in between. Germline CDR1 and CDR2: SEHNR and FQNEAQ (reference sequence). Here the CDR3 DNA reads TGTGCCAGCAGCTTAGCGTATACGGGGAATAATGGCTACACCTTC. Translation gives CASSLAYTGNNGYTF. Full variable domain (outside the CDR3, taken from reference TRBV7-9 and TRBJ1-2): DTGVSQNPRHKITKRGQNVTFRCDPISEHNRLYWYRQTLGQGPEFLTYFQNEAQLEKSRLLSDRFSAERPKGSFSTLEIQRTEQGDSAMYLCASSLAYTGNNGYTFGSGTRLTVV.

The sample holds a few counts of this clonotype. This chain uses TRBV5-1 with TRBJ1-6, with no clear D. This CDR3 is 12 amino acids long. Germline V gene sequence: CDR1 SGHRS, CDR2 YFSETQ. V gave up 5 bases and J gave up 7 bases, with 7 bases separating them. The CDR3: CASRAENSPLHF. CDR3 coding DNA: TGCGCCAGCAGGGCAGAAAATTCACCCCTCCACTTT.

The J gene is TRBJ2-3, the V gene TRBV7-8; D perhaps matches TRBD2 (7 bases). There are 17 residues in the CDR3. The germline V and J ends were trimmed by 0 bases and 3 bases, with 16 bases remaining between them. From germline, CDR1 is SGHVS and CDR2 FQNEAQ. CDR3 coding DNA: TGTGCCAGCAGCTTAGCTGTGGGGGGGCCAGTGACAGATACGCAGTATTTT. Its translation is CASSLAVGGPVTDTQYF.

There are many counts of this clonotype. J is TRBJ1-5 and V is TRBV2, with TRBD1 matching over 7 bases. Losses at the gene ends were 4 bases for V and 7 bases for J; bases not matched to a gene: 7. The CDR3 has 14 residues. Germline-derived CDR1 and CDR2 are SNHLY and FYNNEI. The CDR3 bases are TGTGCCAGCAGTGGGAGGGGGCGCGGACAGCCCCAGCATTTT. It codes for CASSGRGRGQPQHF.

Concerning this clonotype: One end of the junction fails to match germline, which may point to a read error. The chain joins TRBV7-6 to TRBJ2-7; the D gene is possibly TRBD2 (6 bases). CDR3 length: 15 amino acids. Germline V CDR1 and CDR2: SGHVS, FNYEAQ. Here the CDR3 DNA reads TGCGCCAGCAGCCAAGAGGGGCGGGGTGGCTACGAGCAGTACTTC. As protein: CASSQEGRGGYEQYF.

On this clonotype itself: At one of its ends the junction is not consistent with the germline gene, which may arise from a read error. V is TRBV2 and J is TRBJ1-4; 7 positions match TRBD1. Germline CDR1 and CDR2: SNHLY and FYNNEI. This CDR3 has 15 amino acids. The CDR3 loop is CASSSEGQYNEKLLF. The CDR3 DNA is TGTGCCAGCAGCTCCGAGGGACAGTATAATGAAAAACTGCTTTTT.

In this sample, this clonotype turned up a few times. The chain has TRBV6-9 and TRBJ1-2, with a possible D match to TRBD1 (6 bases). The CDR3 extends over 15 amino acids. Looked up from germline, CDR1 is MNHGY and CDR2 is SVAAGI. The germline V and J ends were trimmed by 5 bases and 0 bases, with 13 bases remaining between them. The CDR3, as DNA: TGTGCCAGCAGTGAATGGACAGTAGCTAACTATGGCTACACCTTC. Translation gives CASSEWTVANYGYTF.

This clonotype was observed many times. The junction departs from germline at one end; a sequencing error may be responsible. The chain employs TRBV5-1 and TRBJ2-7; possibly TRBD2 for D (5 bases). Germline-derived CDR1 and CDR2 are SGHRS and YFSETQ. The CDR3 runs 11 residues. The CDR3 region has the DNA TGTGCCAGCAGCTTATCGGGAGAGCAGTACTTC. Protein: CASSLSGEQYF.

This chain connects TRBV29-1 to TRBJ2-5, with 10 bases aligning to TRBD1. The CDR3 is 15 amino acids. Losses at the gene ends were 7 bases for V and 5 bases for J; bases not matched to a gene: 13. The germline CDR1 and CDR2 sequences are SQVTM and ANQGSEA. The CDR3 DNA reads as TGCAGCGCTGGAGGGGACAGGGGTGTGTTGGAGACCCAGTACTTC. Translated, it gives CSAGGDRGVLETQYF.

In this sample, this clonotype turned up many times. The chain uses TRBV6-6 and TRBJ2-5; D is perhaps TRBD1 or TRBD2 (6 bases each). Trimming pared 10 bases from V and 1 base from J, leaving 22 bases between. The CDR3 totals 16 residues. CDR1 and CDR2 (germline): MNHNY, SVGAGI (reference sequence). The DNA of the CDR3 is TGTGCCACCACCCCCCCCCGACAGGAGGGCCAAGAGACCCAGTACTTC. Amino acid sequence: CATTPPRQEGQETQYF.